Listed here is a single T cell receptor (beta chain). Per the authors' pipeline: Reference gene primer amplification gave nucleated cell count estimates. TCRdb's table, derived via immunoSEQ multiplex PCR, lists solely in-frame clones and lacks some. That table furnishes V, J and clone size, whereas the DNA furnished D and trimming. This table holds more than 300,000 clones, 80% to 90% found once. Germline lookup yields CDR1 MRHNA and CDR2 SNTAGT. The CDR3 contains 13 residues. The trim removed 4 bases at V and 8 bases at J, leaving 1 base unmatched. The record originates from a study of blood T cell repertoires in COVID-19. It was during active infection that Seattle patients were enrolled and then longitudinally followed.

This TCR was sampled from a woman aged 30 to 39 with COVID-19, enrolled during active disease. The genes are TRBV6-4 and TRBJ1-6; TRBD1 matches 8 bases. What was sequenced was peripheral blood. CDR3 sequence reads: CASSAGGHSPLHF. The CDR3 coding sequence is TGTGCCAGCAGTGCAGGGGGCCATTCACCCCTCCACTTT.